The TCR beta chain under discussion was sequenced for a study of beta chain features in type 1 diabetes. Every isolated RNA sample was fully reverse transcribed, so sequencing captured expressed TCRB transcripts. Here immunoSEQ multiplex PCR was the method, and the copy in TCRdb shows in-frame clones only, minus some. This table holds a few hundred thousand clones, more than 9% found once. The CDR3 consists of 14 residues. The germline V gene encodes CDR1 SGHDN and CDR2 FVKESK. V shed 1 base and J shed 9 bases, with 10 bases lying between them. Sequenced input: naive CD4+ T cells from blood. This TCR came from a woman aged 18-29 years in good health. This chain links TRBV14 with TRBJ1-6; D call uncertain. CDR3 residues: CASSQVFRSSPLHF. The CDR3 coding sequence is TGTGCCAGCAGCCAAGTCTTTCGGTCTTCACCCCTCCACTTT.